The 32 T cell receptor beta chains below come from one sample, sequenced in a study of blood T cell repertoires in COVID-19. Some clones are missing from TCRdb's copy, which holds only in-frame ones; the method was immunoSEQ multiplex PCR. The table records fewer than 250,000 clones, 80% to 90% of them present only once. Sequencing was performed on peripheral blood. These receptors all stem from an elderly woman with acute or convalescent COVID-19.

The chain recombines TRBV7-2 with TRBJ2-1; weak D call: TRBD2 (5 bases). CDR1 SGHTA and CDR2 FQGNSA come from the germline V gene. Trimming removed 5 bases at V and 6 bases at J, with 23 bases between. This CDR3 region has 17 residues. The CDR3 is CASSPVWAGSSANEQFF. CDR3 DNA sequence: TGTGCCAGCAGCCCAGTGTGGGCGGGTAGCTCTGCCAATGAGCAGTTCTTC.

This chain joins TRBV6-6 and TRBJ2-4; 7 bases are shared with TRBD2. There are 14 residues in the CDR3. Germline-derived CDR1 and CDR2 are MNHNY and SVGAGI (reference sequence). Losses at the gene ends were 8 bases for V and 3 bases for J; bases not matched to a gene: 7. CDR3 loop: CASSHREGKNIQYF. In nucleotides, the CDR3 is TGTGCCAGCTCCCATAGGGAGGGCAAAAACATTCAGTACTTC.

The chain combines TRBV6-5 with TRBJ1-2, with D possibly matching TRBD1 (5 bases). V was trimmed by 4 bases and J by 6 bases, leaving 6 bases between them. The CDR3 runs to 11 residues. Germline CDR1 is MNHEY and CDR2 is SVGAGI. CDR3 sequence: CASSSGNGYTF. DNA for the CDR3: TGTGCCAGCAGTTCAGGGAATGGCTACACCTTC.

The rearrangement uses TRBV25-1 and TRBJ1-2, with D possibly TRBD1 on 6 matching bases. The CDR3 extends over 15 amino acids. Germline CDR1 MGHDK, CDR2 SYGVNS. Deletions cut 2 bases from V and 4 bases from J, with 14 bases between. In DNA form, the CDR3 reads TGTGCCAGCAGTGAACGGGGGGCCCCACCCTATGGCTACACCTTC. This gives the protein CASSERGAPPYGYTF.

This clone came up a few times. The chain combines TRBV3-1 (or the pseudogene TRBV3-2) with TRBJ1-1; no reliable D call. This CDR3 is built from 13 residues. Deletions cut 4 bases from V and 4 bases from J, with 10 bases between. Germline lookup yields CDR1 LGHDT and CDR2 YNNKEL (reference sequence). The CDR3 protein is CASSRVEATEAFF. The CDR3 DNA sequence: TGTGCCAGCAGCCGCGTAGAGGCCACTGAAGCTTTCTTT.

The V call is TRBV7-9, the J call TRBJ2-3; D is undetermined. The CDR3 is 11 residues long. Trimming took off 6 bases at V and 8 bases at J, with 9 bases between the two ends. Germline V gene sequence: CDR1 SEHNR, CDR2 FQNEAQ (reference sequence). The CDR3 DNA reads TGTGCCAGCAGAGAGGTATCTACGCAGTATTTT. This encodes CASREVSTQYF.

The count of this clone is one. This chain connects TRBV28 to TRBJ1-6; TRBD1 aligns across 8 bases. The CDR3 spans 15 residues. V shed 5 bases and J 7 bases; nucleotides not matched to a gene: 7. Germline V gives CDR1 MDHEN, CDR2 SYDVKM. This CDR3 is CASSPRTGRNSPLHF. The CDR3 DNA sequence: TGTGCCAGCAGTCCCCGGACAGGGAGGAATTCACCCCTCCACTTT.

The chain uses TRBV19 and TRBJ1-1, with 9 bases that match TRBD1. The CDR3 consists of 16 residues. After removal of 5 bases from V and 3 bases from J, the junction contained 10 bases not matched to a gene. Germline values: CDR1 LNHDA, CDR2 SQIVND (reference sequence). The CDR3 sequence is CASSGAGTGLYTEAFF. DNA of the CDR3: TGTGCCAGTAGTGGGGCCGGGACAGGGTTATACACTGAAGCTTTCTTT.

As for this clone: Other DNA sequences in this sample translate to the same CDR3. The chain carries TRBV5-1 and TRBJ1-3; tentative D call: TRBD1 (5 bases). Germline V CDR1 and CDR2: SGHRS, YFSETQ. The ends were cut back, 0 bases at V and 1 base at J, with 8 bases in the middle. This CDR3 region has 15 residues. The CDR3 DNA is TGCGCCAGCAGCTTGGGGACAACTTCTGGAAACACCATATATTTT. This codes for CASSLGTTSGNTIYF.

This chain uses TRBV7-2 with TRBJ2-4; D uncertain. The CDR3 is made up of 12 amino acids. The germline V and J ends were trimmed by 3 bases and 7 bases, with 7 bases remaining between them. Germline V CDR1 and CDR2: SGHTA, FQGNSA. The CDR3 protein is CASSLAVNIQYF. In DNA, the CDR3 is TGTGCCAGCAGCTTGGCGGTTAACATTCAGTACTTC.

The chain uses TRBV7-6 and TRBJ2-5; 9 bases are a match to TRBD2. V was pared by 10 bases and J by 5 bases, with 11 bases of the junction left unmatched. This CDR3 comprises 14 residues. The germline CDR1 and CDR2 sequences are SGHVS and FNYEAQ. The CDR3 sequence: CATSTGTSRETQYF. The CDR3 DNA follows: TGTGCCACGTCTACAGGGACTAGCAGGGAGACCCAGTACTTC.

The chain combines TRBV19 with TRBJ2-2, with D perhaps matching TRBD2 (5 bases). The CDR3 runs to 12 residues. The germline V and J ends were trimmed by 3 bases and 6 bases, with 5 bases remaining between them. Germline-derived CDR1 and CDR2 are LNHDA and SQIVND (reference sequence). The CDR3 bases are TGTGCCAGTAGTATGAGGGCCGGGGAGCTGTTTTTT. Translated, it gives CASSMRAGELFF.

The chain couples TRBV7-8 to TRBJ2-2, with TRBD2 matching 14 bases. The CDR3 is 18 amino acids. J lost 5 bases, V lost 4 bases, and 9 bases had no gene match. Germline loops: CDR1 SGHVS, CDR2 FQNEAQ. Written as DNA, the CDR3 is TGTGCCAGCAGCTCGAGTGGACTAGCGGGAGGCCGGACCGGGGAGCTGTTTTTT. As protein: CASSSSGLAGGRTGELFF.

V gene TRBV11-3 combines with J gene TRBJ1-1; possibly TRBD1 for D (6 bases). The CDR3 sequence is 15 residues long. Germline V gene data show CDR1 as SGHNT and CDR2 as YENEEA. Trimming left V 0 bases short and J 1 base short, with 9 bases between. The CDR3 nucleotides are TGTGCCAGCAGCTTAGATCAGGGGAGGAACACTGAAGCTTTCTTT. This sequence encodes CASSLDQGRNTEAFF.

The chain combines TRBV7-6 with TRBJ1-2, with a weak D call TRBD1 (6 bases). The CDR3 spans 13 residues. Germline CDR1 reads SGHVS; CDR2 reads FNYEAQ. Trimming removed 8 bases at V and 2 bases at J, with 12 bases between. The CDR3 coding sequence is TGTGCCAGCGCCCCGGACAGCAACTATGGCTACACCTTC. Protein sequence: CASAPDSNYGYTF.

The V call is TRBV30, the J call TRBJ1-6; D unresolved. CDR3 size: 12 residues. Germline CDR1 GTSNPN, CDR2 SVGIG (reference sequence). V was clipped by 1 base and J by 6 bases, with 4 bases between them. CDR3 sequence (DNA): TGTGCCTGGAGTGACAGTAATTCACCCCTCCACTTT. Residues: CAWSDSNSPLHF.

The chain combines TRBV9 with TRBJ2-1; maybe TRBD1 (6 bases). Trimming shortened V by 0 bases and J by 0 bases, and 19 bases separated the two germline ends. The CDR3 totals 19 residues. Per the germline V gene, CDR1 is SGDLS and CDR2 is YYNGEE. CDR3 sequence reads: CASSVVSFYRANSYNEQFF. The CDR3 DNA sequence: TGTGCCAGCAGCGTAGTTTCTTTCTACAGGGCCAACTCCTACAATGAGCAGTTCTTC. The variable domain in full, with the rest retrieved from reference TRBV9 and TRBJ2-1, is DSGVTQTPKHLITATGQRVTLRCSPRSGDLSVYWYQQSLDQGLQFLIQYYNGEERAKGNILERFSAQQFPDLHSELNLSSLELGDSALYFCASSVVSFYRANSYNEQFFGPGTRLTVL.

The rearrangement uses TRBV6-2 or TRBV6-3 and TRBJ1-1, with D perhaps TRBD1 (5 bases). The V gene's germline CDR1 is MNHEY and CDR2 SVGEGT. This CDR3 has 13 amino acids. Trimming removed 5 bases from V and 5 bases from J, with 12 bases in between. The CDR3 loop is CASSLPRVTEAFF. The DNA of the CDR3 is TGTGCCAGCAGTCTCCCCAGGGTAACTGAAGCTTTCTTT.

This chain connects TRBV6-1 to TRBJ1-3; D is possibly TRBD1 (6 bases). Germline V gene data show CDR1 as MNHNS and CDR2 as SASEGT. V lost 2 bases to trimming and J lost 4 bases, with 12 bases between them. The CDR3 runs to 15 residues. CDR3 loop: CASSELAGVGNTIYF. Here the CDR3 DNA reads TGTGCCAGCAGTGAATTGGCAGGGGTCGGAAACACCATATATTTT.

The rearrangement joins TRBV19 to TRBJ1-5, with D unresolved. The CDR3 covers 12 residues. The V gene's germline CDR1 is LNHDA and CDR2 SQIVND (reference sequence). The V end was cut by 3 bases, the J end by 4 bases, with 4 bases between. The CDR3 region has the DNA TGTGCCAGTAGTATCAGTAATCAGCCCCAGCATTTT. This sequence encodes CASSISNQPQHF.

This clone was observed a single time. This sequence joins TRBV27 and TRBJ1-1, with 11 bases matching TRBD1. Trimming took 6 bases from V and 1 from J; bases not matched to a gene: 16. The CDR3 totals 19 residues. Germline loops: CDR1 MNHEY, CDR2 SMNVEV (reference sequence). The CDR3 DNA sequence: TGTGCCAGCAGCCCTCAGAACTGGGCCGGGACAGGGGGGAACACTGAAGCTTTCTTT. It translates to CASSPQNWAGTGGNTEAFF.

This chain links TRBV6-5 with TRBJ2-5, with D perhaps TRBD2 (7 bases). Germline CDR1 and CDR2: MNHEY and SVGAGI. The CDR3 is 16 residues long. V gave up 4 bases and J gave up 5 bases, with 20 bases separating them. The CDR3 loop reads CASSSQRGARRETQYF. In nucleotides, the CDR3 is TGTGCCAGCAGTTCCCAACGGGGGGCGCGGCGGGAGACCCAGTACTTC.

J is TRBJ2-1 and V is TRBV3-1 (or the pseudogene TRBV3-2), with TRBD2 identical over 7 bases. In germline, CDR1 is LGHDT, CDR2 YNNKEL (reference sequence). J gave up 6 bases and V 4 bases, and 15 bases lay outside the gene matches. CDR3 length: 17 amino acids. This chain's CDR3 is CASSPDPWGGTSNEQFF. The DNA of the CDR3 is TGTGCCAGCAGCCCCGATCCCTGGGGAGGGACCAGCAATGAGCAGTTCTTC.

The V and J genes are TRBV18 and TRBJ2-3; D may be TRBD1 (6 bases). Trimming pared 0 bases from V and 6 bases from J, leaving 16 bases between. CDR3 size: 16 residues. Germline V CDR1 and CDR2: KGHSH, LQKENI. The CDR3 loop is CASSPPAGAVGDTQYF. The CDR3 region has the DNA TGTGCCAGCTCACCACCAGCAGGGGCCGTGGGGGATACGCAGTATTTT.

The chain's CDR3 is CATSGEGTDTQYF. The CDR3 nucleotides read TGTGCCACCAGTGGGGAGGGGACAGATACGCAGTATTTT. The rearrangement uses TRBV24-1 and TRBJ2-3; 7 bases align to TRBD2. CDR1 is KGHDR and CDR2 is SFDVKD in the germline V gene. This CDR3 contains 13 residues. V dropped 5 bases and J dropped 3; count of bases not matched to a gene: 1.

This sequence joins TRBV4-3 and TRBJ1-4, with D possibly being TRBD1 (5 bases). Trimming shortened V by 1 base and J by 8 bases, and 17 bases separated the two germline ends. The CDR3 consists of 16 residues. CDR1 LGHNA and CDR2 YSLEER come from the germline V gene. DNA of the CDR3: TGCGCCAGCAGCCAAGGCTACGGGGGTACGGTAGAAAAACTGTTTTTT. This encodes CASSQGYGGTVEKLFF.

V is TRBV11-3 and J is TRBJ2-7, with 7 bases lining up with TRBD1. Trimming cost V 7 bases and J 0 bases; bases outside gene matches: 9. The germline V gene encodes CDR1 SGHNT and CDR2 YENEEA. This CDR3 comprises 15 residues. The CDR3 region has the DNA TGTGCCAGCACCCCAGGACAGGCGAGCTCCTACGAGCAGTACTTC. Its translation: CASTPGQASSYEQYF.

This chain uses TRBV10-3 with TRBJ2-7; a weak D match, TRBD2 (6 bases). The CDR3 has 13 residues. Germline V lookup: CDR1 ENHRY, CDR2 SYGVKD. V dropped 7 bases and J dropped 6 bases, with 16 bases sitting between them. In nucleotides, the CDR3 is TGTGCCATCAACTACGGGGCCGGGGGCGAGCAGTACTTC. Its protein is CAINYGAGGEQYF.

The genes are TRBV5-5 and TRBJ2-7; D call uncertain. V lost 2 bases and J 1 base, leaving 13 bases between the germline ends. CDR1 and CDR2 (germline): SGHKS, YYEKEE (reference sequence). The CDR3 sequence is 15 residues long. The CDR3 is CASSFRRTLSYEQYF. The CDR3 coding sequence is TGTGCCAGCAGCTTTAGAAGAACCCTATCCTACGAGCAGTACTTC.

This clone was detected only once. The chain is built from TRBV4-3 and TRBJ1-2; D remains ambiguous. This CDR3 contains 16 residues. V was pared by 2 bases and J by 4 bases, with 17 bases between. Germline V gene sequence: CDR1 LGHNA, CDR2 YSLEER. The CDR3 spells CASSQSRESLGYGYTF. In nucleotides, the CDR3 is TGCGCCAGCAGCCAATCCCGGGAGTCATTAGGCTATGGCTACACCTTC.

The chain has TRBV5-1 and TRBJ2-1; D gene unclear. CDR1 and CDR2 (germline): SGHRS, YFSETQ. Trimming removed 8 bases at V and 4 bases at J, with 13 bases between. This CDR3 has 13 residues. CDR3 region: CASKSWQYNEQFF. The CDR3 DNA reads as TGCGCCAGTAAGTCGTGGCAGTACAATGAGCAGTTCTTC.

This clone showed up just once. This chain links TRBV11-3 with TRBJ1-3; D gene unclear. From germline, CDR1 is SGHNT and CDR2 YENEEA. This CDR3 spans 15 amino acids. With 4 bases removed from V and 2 bases from J, the gap between germline ends came to 12 bases. CDR3 residues: CASSSRLSTGNTIYF. The CDR3 bases are TGTGCCAGCAGCTCTCGACTTTCTACTGGAAACACCATATATTTT.